These 14 T cell receptor beta chains share one sample of origin, sequenced in a study of shared clonotypes between healthy human individuals. Assay used: immunoSEQ multiplex PCR; TCRdb lists only in-frame clones, some missing. This repertoire shows about 680,000 clones, around four fifths found once; its top ten account for 1.5% to 2%. The sample comprised memory CD4+ T cells sorted from blood. Subset described: CD45RA-negative fraction. These receptors were collected from a woman aged 30 to 39 in good health.

This clone was observed a single time. The chain joins TRBV7-2 to TRBJ2-3; D is unclear. CDR1 and CDR2 (germline): SGHTA, FQGNSA. The CDR3 runs to 15 residues. Trimming took 1 base from V and 6 from J, leaving 14 bases between them. Written as DNA, the CDR3 is TGTGCCAGCAGCTTAGTGGTGCTAGTAGTTGATACGCAGTATTTT. Encoded protein: CASSLVVLVVDTQYF. The complete variable domain, with remaining parts taken from reference TRBV7-2 and TRBJ2-3, reads GAGVSQSPSNKVTEKGKDVELRCDPISGHTALYWYRQSLGQGLEFLIYFQGNSAPDKSGLPSDRFSAERTGGSVSTLTIQRTQQEDSAVYLCASSLVVLVVDTQYFGPGTRLTVL.

The chain uses TRBV19 and TRBJ1-2, with unresolved D. The germline V and J ends were trimmed by 8 bases and 4 bases, with 14 bases remaining between them. This CDR3 is built from 13 residues. Germline CDR1 reads LNHDA; CDR2 reads SQIVND (reference sequence). Written as DNA, the CDR3 is TGTGCCAGTTTCTCAACGGATCTCTATGGCTACACCTTC. Amino acid sequence: CASFSTDLYGYTF.

This clone was seen a few times. This chain uses TRBV28 with TRBJ2-1; 8 bases align to TRBD1. With V trimmed by 6 bases and J by 8 bases, 12 bases remained unmatched. Germline lookup yields CDR1 MDHEN and CDR2 SYDVKM. The length of the CDR3 is 15 residues. DNA for the CDR3: TGTGCCAGCAGACCACCGGGACAGGAAGCCCATGAGCAGTTCTTC. This gives the protein CASRPPGQEAHEQFF. The full variable domain, in which reference TRBV28 and TRBJ2-1 provide the parts outside the CDR3, is DVKVTQSSRYLVKRTGEKVFLECVQDMDHENMFWYRQDPGLGLRLIYFSYDVKMKEKGDIPEGYSVSREKKERFSLILESASTNQTSMYLCASRPPGQEAHEQFFGPGTRLTVL.

The CDR3 coding sequence is TGTGCCAGCACCGCCCTAGCGGGAGTATCCGGGGAGCTGTTTTTT. Residues: CASTALAGVSGELFF. The genes are TRBV25-1 and TRBJ2-2; 10 nucleotides agree with TRBD2. This CDR3 contains 15 residues. The germline CDR1 and CDR2 sequences are MGHDK and SYGVNS. V shed 7 bases, J shed 6 bases, and the junction held 8 bases outside the gene matches.

This clone came up once. This chain joins TRBV6-4 and TRBJ2-3, with D unresolved. CDR1 MRHNA and CDR2 SNTAGT come from the germline V gene. Trimming took 0 bases from V and 4 from J, leaving 14 bases between them. This CDR3 region has 16 residues. The CDR3 bases are TGTGCCAGCAGTGACTCAAGGGTTGGCGGTCCAGATACGCAGTATTTT. This sequence encodes CASSDSRVGGPDTQYF.

The chain joins TRBV29-1 to TRBJ2-1, with 7 bases aligning to TRBD1. Germline-derived CDR1 and CDR2 are SQVTM and ANQGSEA. Trimming cost V 7 bases and J 5 bases; bases outside gene matches: 14. The CDR3 runs to 15 residues. CDR3 DNA sequence: TGCAGCGCTAACGATGCCGGGACAGAAAACAATGAGCAGTTCTTC. This codes for CSANDAGTENNEQFF.

A word on this clone: The sample holds other DNA sequences that translate to the same CDR3. This chain joins TRBV2 and TRBJ2-3, with 8 bases that match TRBD1. The CDR3 consists of 14 residues. Germline V gene lookup returns CDR1 SNHLY and CDR2 FYNNEI. The V gene end was trimmed by 5 bases and the J gene end by 4 bases; junction bases not matched to a gene: 5. Here the CDR3 reads CASSLGQGPDTQYF. CDR3 coding DNA: TGTGCCAGCAGTTTAGGACAGGGACCAGATACGCAGTATTTT. The variable domain in full, completed from reference TRBV2 and TRBJ2-3, reads EPEVTQTPSHQVTQMGQEVILRCVPISNHLYFYWYRQILGQKVEFLVSFYNNEISEKSEIFDDQFSVERPDGSNFTLKIRSTKLEDSAMYFCASSLGQGPDTQYFGPGTRLTVL.

This rearrangement joins TRBV29-1 to TRBJ2-3, with D unresolved. Trimming cost V 6 bases and J 0 bases, with 4 bases left between them. The germline V gene encodes CDR1 SQVTM and CDR2 ANQGSEA. The CDR3 contains 11 residues. In DNA, the CDR3 is TGCAGCGTCCATAGCACAGATACGCAGTATTTT. It yields the protein CSVHSTDTQYF.

This clone was counted a few times. The rearrangement uses TRBV28 and TRBJ1-2, with D possibly matching TRBD1 (6 bases). V dropped 5 bases and J dropped 8 bases, with 12 bases sitting between them. Per the germline V gene, CDR1 is MDHEN and CDR2 is SYDVKM. The CDR3 is made up of 12 amino acids. CDR3 bases: TGTGCCAGCAGTCCGGGGGGCTGGGGCTACACCTTC. Protein product: CASSPGGWGYTF.

V and J are TRBV28 and TRBJ2-5; the match to TRBD1 covers 8 bases. Germline assignment: CDR1 MDHEN and CDR2 SYDVKM. V was pared by 6 bases and J by 4 bases, with 10 bases of the junction left unmatched. The CDR3 spans 15 residues. The CDR3 bases are TGTGCCAGCAGAAGGCCCCCAGGGGGCGTAGAGACCCAGTACTTC. Translation gives CASRRPPGGVETQYF.

The rearrangement links TRBV7-2 to TRBJ1-1; no definite D call. Germline V gene lookup returns CDR1 SGHTA and CDR2 FQGNSA. The CDR3 consists of 14 residues. V was pared by 2 bases and J by 2 bases, with 9 bases between. In DNA form, the CDR3 reads TGTGCCAGCAGCTTAAGACCCTCAAACACTGAAGCTTTCTTT. It encodes CASSLRPSNTEAFF.

This clone was recorded only once. The V and J genes are TRBV6-1 and TRBJ2-7, with TRBD1 matching over 7 bases. Trimming cost V 7 bases and J 1 base; bases outside gene matches: 7. The CDR3 has 14 residues. Germline CDR1 reads MNHNS; CDR2 reads SASEGT. CDR3 sequence reads: CASTWTGGSYEQYF. In DNA, the CDR3 is TGTGCCAGCACGTGGACAGGCGGGTCCTACGAGCAGTACTTC.

This clone has ten or more counts. Other DNA variants within this sample encode the same CDR3. The chain uses TRBV5-1 and TRBJ2-1; D may be TRBD2 (5 bases). The CDR3 length is 15 residues. V lost 1 base and J 3 bases, leaving 11 bases between the germline ends. Germline CDR1 and CDR2: SGHRS and YFSETQ. CDR3 nucleotides: TGCGCCAGCAGCTTGAGCCGGGGAAGCTACAATGAGCAGTTCTTC. It specifies CASSLSRGSYNEQFF.

This clone came up a few times. The rearrangement uses TRBV19 and TRBJ1-1; TRBD1 aligns across 7 bases. Germline V gives CDR1 LNHDA, CDR2 SQIVND (reference sequence). V was clipped by 5 bases and J by 5 bases; unmatched bases: 5. The length of the CDR3 is 13 residues. The CDR3 nucleotides read TGTGCCAGTAGTCCCAGGGGGTGGACTGAAGCTTTCTTT. Translated: CASSPRGWTEAFF.